The next 20 T cell receptor beta chains were all read from a single sample in a study of tissue T cells after allogeneic stem cell transplantation. Time point noted: mouse harvest day 7 after allogeneic transplant. Tail vein injection delivered 10^7 T-cell-depleted bone marrow cells and 10^6 splenic CD5+ T cells. Sequenced by immunoSEQ multiplex PCR; TCRdb stores in-frame clones only, minus some. This sample has roughly 6,100 clones; roughly two fifths occur once, and the top ten carry more than 2%. The specimen sequenced was skin. The receptors come from a female BALB/c mouse given C57BL/6 T cells with graft-versus-host disease after an allogeneic hematopoietic cell transplant.

With regard to this clone: Gene names and germline match the mouse. The read halts 1 residue ahead of the CDR3 end, with the missing end drawn from the germline J gene. This chain joins TRBV20 and TRBJ2-5; 8 bases fit TRBD1. The CDR3 runs to 13 residues. The trim removed 2 bases at V and 6 bases at J, leaving 4 bases unmatched. Germline assignment: CDR1 GFQATS and CDR2 STVNSAI. The CDR3 region is CGARPGGRDTQYF. Partial CDR3 DNA: TGTGGTGCTAGGCCAGGGGGCAGGGACACCCAGTAC.

This clone was seen a few times. Genes and germline are mouse. Partial CDR3 DNA: TGTGCCAGCAGCTTAGTGGGGGGGTATGAACAGTAC. It encodes CASSLVGGYEQY. The CDR3 in full is CASSLVGGYEQYF. The J gene is TRBJ2-7, the V gene TRBV3; 8 nucleotides agree with TRBD2. The CDR3 end is not reached by the read, which stops 1 residue before it; the germline J gene fills it in. Germline V lookup: CDR1 SNHLY, CDR2 FYNGKV (reference sequence). The CDR3 is 13 residues long. J lost 4 bases, V lost 1 base, and 0 bases had no gene match.

On this clone: The gene names given are mouse names. The CDR3 is cut off 1 residue early in the read; its end comes from the germline J gene. The chain recombines TRBV15 with TRBJ1-3, with a possible D match to TRBD1 (5 bases). Germline CDR1 reads SGHND; CDR2 reads FRSKSL. The ends were cut back, 3 bases at V and 0 bases at J, with 6 bases in the middle. The CDR3 is 14 residues long. Incomplete CDR3 DNA: TGTGCCAGCAGTTTTGACAGTTCTGGAAATACGCTCTAT. The encoded protein is CASSFDSSGNTLY. The CDR3 as a whole reads CASSFDSSGNTLYF.

In this sample, this clone is medium-sized (0.01 to 0.1%). Mouse names are used for the genes. CDR3 protein: CGARGGYEQYF. The part of the CDR3 DNA that was read is TGTGGTGCTAGGGGGGGGTATGAACAGTAC. The chain recombines TRBV20 with TRBJ2-7, with D perhaps matching TRBD1 or TRBD2 (5 bases each). The CDR3 extends 1 residue past the end of the read, so its final part is completed from the germline J gene. Germline assignment: CDR1 GFQATS and CDR2 STVNSAI. V shed 1 base and J shed 4 bases, with 5 bases lying between them. CDR3 length: 11 amino acids.

Only a few counts were recorded for this clone. These gene names are mouse names. Read coverage stops 1 residue before the CDR3 terminus; the germline J gene supplies the remainder. The rearrangement uses TRBV20 and TRBJ1-4, with D hard to call. V lost 5 bases to trimming and J lost 0 bases, with 7 bases between them. The CDR3 runs to 13 residues. CDR1 is GFQATS, CDR2 STVNSAI, per germline. CDR3 bases read: TGTGGTGCTGGGAGGCTTTCCAACGAAAGATTATTT. Amino acids: CGAGRLSNERLF. The whole CDR3 protein reads CGAGRLSNERLFF.

The table lists this clone with a few counts. Any gene name here is a mouse gene name. The read ends 1 residue early relative to the CDR3; the germline J gene fills the gap. The chain employs TRBV3 and TRBJ1-4; TRBD1 might be the D (6 bases). The CDR3 is made up of 15 amino acids. The V gene lost 0 bases and the J gene lost 5 bases, with 10 bases spanning the gap. CDR1 and CDR2 from the germline V gene are SNHLY and FYNGKV (reference sequence). The CDR3 bases that were read are TGTGCCAGCAGCTTAGCACAGGGAAGTAACGAAAGATTATTT. Protein: CASSLAQGSNERLF. The entire CDR3 is CASSLAQGSNERLFF.

This clone was counted only a few times. All gene names here are mouse names. Coverage ceases 1 residue before the CDR3 finishes, and the germline J gene fills in the end. The chain has TRBV26 and TRBJ2-3; D is unresolved. This CDR3 has 13 amino acids. The V end was cut by 7 bases, the J end by 0 bases, with 8 bases between. CDR1 is KGHPV, CDR2 FQNQEV, per germline (reference sequence). The part of the CDR3 DNA that was read is TGTGCCAGCACCCCATATAGTGCAGAAACGCTGTAT. It is translated as CASTPYSAETLY. The entire CDR3 sequence reads CASTPYSAETLYF.

This clone is termed large. Gene names are mouse gene names. The sequenced fragment ends 1 residue before the CDR3 boundary, so the rest is inferred from the germline J gene. The J gene is TRBJ2-7, the V gene TRBV23. This CDR3 is built from 14 residues. The germline CDR1 and CDR2 sequences are KGHTA and FQNQQP. The CDR3 DNA, read in part, is TGCTCCAGCAGTCAATTACGGGGGCTGAGGGAACAGTAC. It encodes CSSSQLRGLREQY. The whole CDR3 sequence is CSSSQLRGLREQYF.

On this clone: Mouse gene names apply. The read falls 1 residue short of the CDR3 end, and the missing part is taken from the germline J gene. The gene calls are TRBV2 and TRBJ1-4, with TRBD1 as a possible D gene (6 bases). With 0 bases removed from V and 1 base from J, the gap between germline ends came to 9 bases. The CDR3 length is 16 residues. Germline V CDR1 and CDR2: LGHNA, YSYQKL. The sequenced CDR3 bases are TGTGCCAGCAGCCAAGAGGGGGGCGCTTCCAACGAAAGATTATTT. Residues: CASSQEGGASNERLF. The CDR3 in its entirety is CASSQEGGASNERLFF.

This clone was observed a few times. Gene names follow the mouse nomenclature. The read terminates 1 residue before the CDR3 end, so the remaining end is supplied by the germline J gene. The chain carries TRBV13-1 and TRBJ2-3; D gene uncertain. Germline lookup yields CDR1 NSHNY and CDR2 SYGAGN. The CDR3 loop spans 13 amino acids. V shed 0 bases and J shed 0 bases, with 2 bases lying between them. The sequenced CDR3 bases are TGTGCCAGCAGTGATGCGAGTGCAGAAACGCTGTAT. The encoded protein is CASSDASAETLY. Given in full, the CDR3 is CASSDASAETLYF.

This clone was seen only a few times. Mouse names are used for the genes. The CDR3 is cut off 1 residue early in the read; its end comes from the germline J gene. The chain uses TRBV16 and TRBJ2-4; no clear D. There are 13 residues in the CDR3. The germline V gene encodes CDR1 SGHSA and CDR2 FRNQAP. Trimming shortened V by 0 bases and J by 2 bases, and 3 bases separated the two germline ends. The CDR3 sequence: CASSLDIQNTLYF. CDR3 DNA, as far as it was read: TGTGCAAGCAGCTTAGACATTCAAAACACCTTGTAC.

This clone was counted a few times. Gene names denote mouse genes. The sequenced part of the CDR3 DNA is TGTGCCAGCAGCTTATCCGACAGGTATGAACAGTAC. Translating it yields CASSLSDRYEQY. The complete CDR3 protein is CASSLSDRYEQYF. The V and J genes are TRBV3 and TRBJ2-7; D might be TRBD1 (6 bases). The read halts 1 residue ahead of the CDR3 end, with the missing end drawn from the germline J gene. The CDR3 consists of 13 residues. V was cut by 2 bases and J by 4 bases, with 9 bases left in between. Germline V gene sequence: CDR1 SNHLY, CDR2 FYNGKV (reference sequence). Full variable domain (missing parts from reference TRBV3 and TRBJ2-7): GPKVLQIPSHQIIDMGQMVTLNCDPVSNHLYFYWYKQILGQQMEFLVNFYNGKVMEKSKLFKDQFSVERPDGSYFTLKIQPTALEDSAVYFCASSLSDRYEQYFGPGTRLTVL.

By share, this clone counts as medium-sized. Mouse names are used for the genes. The CDR3 end lies 1 residue beyond the end of the read and is filled in from the germline J gene. The V call is TRBV15, the J call TRBJ1-4; 9 bases are a match to TRBD1. The CDR3 contains 15 residues. V lost 5 bases and J lost 3; bases outside the gene matches: 4. Looked up from germline, CDR1 is SGHND and CDR2 is FRSKSL. CDR3 loop: CASSPGTGPNERLFF. The CDR3 bases that were read are TGTGCCAGCAGTCCCGGGACAGGGCCCAACGAAAGATTATTT.

This clone was detected only a few times. Genes and germline are mouse. The missing CDR3 end, 1 residue past where the read stops, is filled in from the germline J gene. The chain employs TRBV3 and TRBJ2-7; perhaps TRBD2 as D (5 bases). The CDR3 is 14 amino acids. V shed 2 bases and J shed 2 bases, with 10 bases lying between them. CDR1 and CDR2 from the germline V gene are SNHLY and FYNGKV (reference sequence). CDR3 protein: CASSLRWGPYEQYF. The DNA read from the CDR3 is TGTGCCAGCAGCTTAAGATGGGGTCCCTATGAACAGTAC.

Comment on this clone: All gene names here are mouse names. Coverage ceases 1 residue before the CDR3 finishes, and the germline J gene fills in the end. V is TRBV23 and J is TRBJ1-4; TRBD1 was called by the table and not checked on the DNA. The CDR3 totals 16 residues. CDR1 and CDR2 from the germline V gene are KGHTA and FQNQQP. The CDR3 DNA, read in part, is TGCTCCAGCAGTCAATCGAGGCAGGGGTCCAACGAAAGATTATTT. Protein: CSSSQSRQGSNERLF. The full CDR3 sequence reads CSSSQSRQGSNERLFF.

A few counts support this clone. The germline and genes are mouse ones. The observed sequence ends 1 residue before the CDR3 terminus, with the missing tail filled in from the germline J gene. The chain has TRBV3 and TRBJ2-1; D perhaps matches TRBD1 (5 bases). Germline assignment: CDR1 SNHLY and CDR2 FYNGKV (reference sequence). The CDR3 is made up of 14 amino acids. Trimming took 5 bases from V and 3 from J, leaving 11 bases between them. This chain's CDR3 is CASSPRQIYAEQFF. CDR3 bases read: TGTGCCAGCAGCCCTCGACAGATCTATGCTGAGCAGTTC.

As regards this clone: Gene labels here are mouse ones. The read is 1 residue too short to cover the CDR3 end, so that end is filled in from the germline J gene. The rearrangement links TRBV31 to TRBJ2-5; 11 nucleotides align to TRBD2. Trimming took 5 bases from V and 0 from J; bases not matched to a gene: 1. This CDR3 spans 14 amino acids. Looked up from germline, CDR1 is GKSSPN and CDR2 is SITVG. This CDR3 reads CAWDWGGNQDTQYF. Partial CDR3 DNA: TGTGCCTGGGACTGGGGGGGGAACCAAGACACCCAGTAC.

By share, this clone ranks as large. The gene names here belong to mouse. The CDR3 end lies 1 residue beyond the end of the read and is filled in from the germline J gene. The rearrangement joins TRBV3 to TRBJ2-7, with D unresolved. CDR3 length: 13 amino acids. Germline CDR1 reads SNHLY; CDR2 reads FYNGKV (reference sequence). Deletions cut 0 bases from V and 4 bases from J, with 7 bases between. CDR3 DNA (partial): TGTGCCAGCAGCTTAGCCCCGGAATATGAACAGTAC. Its translation: CASSLAPEYEQY. The entire CDR3 protein is CASSLAPEYEQYF.

About this clone itself: Gene names refer to mouse genes. The read gets to within 1 residue of the CDR3 end, and the germline J gene fills in the rest. This chain connects TRBV3 to TRBJ2-7, with 13 bases that match TRBD2. In germline, CDR1 is SNHLY, CDR2 FYNGKV (reference sequence). After removal of 5 bases from V and 0 bases from J, the junction contained 1 base not matched to a gene. The CDR3 has 15 amino acids. The covered CDR3 bases are TGTGCCAGCAGCCGGGACTGGGGGGGCTCCTATGAACAGTAC. Its protein product is CASSRDWGGSYEQY. The whole CDR3 sequence is CASSRDWGGSYEQYF.

Only one count was recorded for this clone. The listed genes are named as in mouse. The read stops 1 residue short of the end of the CDR3; the missing end is completed from the germline J gene. This chain connects TRBV1 to TRBJ2-5; 7 positions match TRBD2. Germline values: CDR1 NSQYPW, CDR2 LRSPGD (reference sequence). V shed 1 base and J 3 bases; nucleotides not matched to a gene: 1. The CDR3 totals 14 residues. CDR3 protein: CTCSAVWGQDTQYF. CDR3 DNA (partial): TGCACCTGCAGTGCAGTCTGGGGGCAAGACACCCAGTAC.